What follows are 4 T cell receptor beta chains derived from one specimen sequenced in a study of T cell responses to AZD1222 COVID-19 vaccine. Generated by immunoSEQ multiplex PCR, the TCRdb table keeps only in-frame clones and is missing some. The repertoire holds around 150,000 clones, with over 65% as singletons. The sequences come from peripheral blood, collected on day 0 of AZD1222 vaccination. These receptors came from an adult in good health.

The rearrangement uses TRBV9 and TRBJ1-4, with D possibly TRBD1 on 5 matching bases. This CDR3 spans 14 amino acids. Germline CDR1 reads SGDLS; CDR2 reads YYNGEE. Trimming shortened V by 3 bases and J by 3 bases, and 9 bases separated the two germline ends. CDR3 amino acids: CASSAGGANEKLFF. CDR3 coding DNA: TGTGCCAGCAGCGCGGGAGGGGCTAATGAAAAACTGTTTTTT.

This chain uses TRBV24-1 with TRBJ1-2; D call uncertain. Per the germline V gene, CDR1 is KGHDR and CDR2 is SFDVKD. This CDR3 comprises 15 residues. The V end lost 4 bases, the J end lost 7 bases, and 18 bases lay between the germline ends. The CDR3 protein is CATSDTAGPLSGYTF. The CDR3 bases are TGTGCCACCAGTGACACCGCCGGTCCCTTAAGTGGCTACACCTTC.

The rearrangement uses TRBV9 and TRBJ2-6; possibly TRBD1 for D (6 bases). From germline, CDR1 is SGDLS and CDR2 YYNGEE. V was pared by 3 bases and J by 0 bases, with 13 bases between. The CDR3 extends over 17 amino acids. The CDR3 loop reads CASSARDTYSGANVLTF. The CDR3, as DNA: TGTGCCAGCAGCGCACGGGACACCTACTCTGGGGCCAACGTCCTGACTTTC.

The chain joins TRBV6-6 to TRBJ1-1, with D unclear. Germline assignment: CDR1 MNHNY and CDR2 SVGAGI (reference sequence). This CDR3 comprises 11 residues. Trimming cost V 7 bases and J 10 bases, with 13 bases left between them. The DNA for the CDR3 is TGTGCCAGCAATCCCTACTACGGAGCTTTCTTT. Its translation: CASNPYYGAFF.